The T cell receptor (beta chain) under discussion was sequenced for a study of beta chain features in type 1 diabetes. Concerning this clone itself: The antigen is unknown.

All of the isolated RNA was reverse transcribed, so expressed TCRB transcripts were sequenced. Data came from immunoSEQ multiplex PCR; TCRdb stores just in-frame clones and leaves some out. The table records about 70,000 clones, roughly 50% of them present only once. Germline V gene lookup returns CDR1 LGHNT and CDR2 FRNRAP. V shed 6 bases and J shed 12 bases, with 15 bases lying between them. The CDR3 sequence is 12 residues long. Study-wide results and limits: All four CD4+ subsets from Type 1 diabetes patients carried moderately but significantly shorter TCRB CDR3s.

This clonotype was sampled from a man aged 25 to 40 with type 1 diabetes. Sample: central memory CD4+ T cells from blood. The genes are TRBV12-5 and TRBJ2-1; D is perhaps TRBD1 (5 bases). The CDR3 nucleotides are TGTGCTAGTGGCCCATCGACAGTAGGGCAGTTCTTC. As protein: CASGPSTVGQFF.